Each of the 25 T cell receptor beta chains below was sequenced from the same sample in a study of blood T cell repertoires in COVID-19. The method was immunoSEQ multiplex PCR; TCRdb's version includes in-frame clones alone and lacks a portion of them. Of over 85,000 clones in the sample, 85% are singletons; the top ten hold roughly 40%. The sample was peripheral blood. The origin of the receptors is an elderly man with acute or convalescent COVID-19.

The chain links TRBV7-6 to TRBJ1-2, with a tentative D call TRBD1 (5 bases). Trimming shortened V by 5 bases and J by 0 bases, and 10 bases separated the two germline ends. There are 14 residues in the CDR3. CDR1 is SGHVS, CDR2 FNYEAQ, per germline. The CDR3 region is CASSDPGSNYGYTF. The CDR3 nucleotides read TGTGCCAGCAGCGACCCAGGGTCTAACTATGGCTACACCTTC.

The rearrangement links TRBV15 to TRBJ2-1; D possibly corresponds to TRBD2 (6 bases). CDR1 LNHNV and CDR2 YYDKDF come from the germline V gene (reference sequence). V was trimmed by 1 base and J by 8 bases, leaving 15 bases between them. The length of the CDR3 is 15 residues. CDR3 DNA sequence: TGTGCCACCAGCAGAGGGGGGGTCGGGACCCATGAGCAGTTCTTC. It is translated as CATSRGGVGTHEQFF.

The CDR3 nucleotides read TGCGCCAGCAGCCAAGGGACTAGCTCCTACAATGAGCAGTTCTTC. Protein: CASSQGTSSYNEQFF. The J gene is TRBJ2-1, the V gene TRBV4-3, with 7 nucleotides matching TRBD2. Germline V CDR1 and CDR2: LGHNA, YSLEER. The CDR3 is 15 amino acids. The junction had 0 bases not matched to a gene; V was cut back by 1 base and J by 0 bases.

This chain uses TRBV30 with TRBJ2-1; 11 nucleotides match TRBD2. The CDR3 consists of 14 residues. CDR1 GTSNPN and CDR2 SVGIG come from the germline V gene (reference sequence). The junction had 7 bases not matched to a gene; V was cut back by 5 bases and J by 7 bases. For the CDR3, the DNA is TGTGCCTGGGGTGGACTAGCGGGTGCTAATGAGCAGTTCTTC. It yields the protein CAWGGLAGANEQFF.

The rearrangement links TRBV14 to TRBJ2-1, with 9 bases identical to TRBD1. The germline gives CDR1 SGHDN, CDR2 FVKESK. J lost 3 bases, V lost 4 bases, and 7 bases had no gene match. The length of the CDR3 is 16 residues. The CDR3 DNA is TGTGCCAGCAGCCGTCAGACAGGGGGTAACTACAATGAGCAGTTCTTC. Its protein is CASSRQTGGNYNEQFF.

On this clone: The identical CDR3 is also encoded by other nucleotide sequences in the sample. The rearrangement joins TRBV28 to TRBJ2-7; D is ambiguous. V shed 5 bases and J shed 3 bases, with 5 bases lying between them. CDR1 and CDR2 (germline): MDHEN, SYDVKM. The CDR3 is made up of 11 amino acids. As DNA, the CDR3 is TGTGCCAGCAGTCGCTACTACGAGCAGTACTTC. Encoded protein: CASSRYYEQYF.

V and J are TRBV6-1 and TRBJ1-2; TRBD1 aligns across 9 bases. The germline V gene encodes CDR1 MNHNS and CDR2 SASEGT. The CDR3 length is 14 residues. After removal of 2 bases from V and 4 bases from J, the junction contained 2 bases not matched to a gene. The CDR3 spells CASSELDRGYGYTF. CDR3 nucleotide sequence: TGTGCCAGCAGTGAACTGGACAGGGGCTATGGCTACACCTTC.

This chain links TRBV30 with TRBJ1-6; 7 bases are a match to TRBD1. V gave up 2 bases and J gave up 8 bases; unmatched junction bases: 6. The CDR3 runs 14 residues. Looked up from germline, CDR1 is GTSNPN and CDR2 is SVGIG (reference sequence). The CDR3 loop is CAWSKGGGDSPLHF. The CDR3 coding sequence is TGTGCCTGGAGTAAAGGGGGCGGTGATTCACCCCTCCACTTT.

In this sample, this clone turned up once. The V gene is TRBV11-2, the J gene TRBJ2-3; D not resolved. Trimming removed 1 base from V and 2 bases from J, with 4 bases in between. The CDR3 contains 13 residues. Germline V gene data show CDR1 as SGHAT and CDR2 as FQNNGV. The CDR3 is CASSLVITDTQYF. The CDR3 DNA sequence: TGTGCCAGCAGCTTAGTTATCACAGATACGCAGTATTTT.

J is TRBJ1-5 and V is TRBV7-8; D gene ambiguous. Trimming removed 5 bases from V and 0 bases from J, with 11 bases in between. Looked up from germline, CDR1 is SGHVS and CDR2 is FQNEAQ. This CDR3 is built from 15 residues. The CDR3 bases are TGTGCCAGCAGCCCGACACGTAATAGCAATCAGCCCCAGCATTTT. As protein: CASSPTRNSNQPQHF. The full variable domain, completed using reference TRBV7-8 and TRBJ1-5, is GAGVSQSPRYKVAKRGQDVALRCDPISGHVSLFWYQQALGQGPEFLTYFQNEAQLDKSGLPSDRFFAERPEGSVSTLKIQRTQQEDSAVYLCASSPTRNSNQPQHFGDGTRLSIL.

The table lists this clone with a few counts. This CDR3 reads CASSPTGVGRNTEAFF. CDR3 nucleotide sequence: TGTGCCAGCAGCCCGACAGGTGTGGGGAGGAACACTGAAGCTTTCTTT. The V call is TRBV7-9, the J call TRBJ1-1; possibly TRBD1 for D (6 bases). The V and J ends lost 5 bases and 1 base respectively, with 17 bases between them. The CDR3 length is 16 residues. The germline V gene has CDR1 SEHNR and CDR2 FQNEAQ (reference sequence).

A single count supports this clone. This rearrangement joins TRBV6-1 to TRBJ1-2; the D gene is possibly TRBD1 (5 bases). Germline values: CDR1 MNHNS, CDR2 SASEGT. This CDR3 is 14 amino acids long. The V end lost 0 bases, the J end lost 8 bases, and 13 bases lay between the germline ends. The CDR3 DNA reads as TGTGCCAGCAGTGAAGCTTGGGGGGAGGGGGGCTACACCTTC. This encodes CASSEAWGEGGYTF.

This chain uses TRBV18 with TRBJ2-3, with D unclear. Trimming stripped 3 bases from V and 5 bases from J, with 6 bases between. This CDR3 has 12 residues. CDR1 KGHSH and CDR2 LQKENI come from the germline V gene. CDR3 DNA sequence: TGTGCCAGCTCACCGACTGTAGATACGCAGTATTTT. This encodes CASSPTVDTQYF.

This clone was seen a single time. The CDR3 spells CSVVGWAGDLETQYF. The DNA for the CDR3 is TGCAGCGTTGTTGGGTGGGCAGGGGATTTAGAGACCCAGTACTTC. The J gene is TRBJ2-5, the V gene TRBV29-1; D perhaps matches TRBD1 (6 bases). The V end lost 4 bases, the J end lost 4 bases, and 19 bases lay between the germline ends. Per germline, CDR1 SQVTM and CDR2 ANQGSEA. CDR3 length equals 15 residues.

CDR3 sequence reads: CASSLDSERGELFF. The CDR3 region has the DNA TGTGCCAGCAGCTTAGACTCCGAAAGAGGGGAGCTGTTTTTT. This chain joins TRBV7-8 and TRBJ2-2, with D hard to call. Germline CDR1 SGHVS, CDR2 FQNEAQ. The CDR3 is made up of 14 amino acids. V lost 1 base and J lost 8, with 11 bases in between.

The genes are TRBV7-3 and TRBJ2-1, with 13 bases lining up with TRBD2. The germline V gene encodes CDR1 SGHTA and CDR2 FQGTGA. Unmatched junction bases numbered 6, after V lost 4 bases and J lost 3 bases. The CDR3 has 17 amino acids. This CDR3 is CASSSSGTSGIYNEQFF. The CDR3 DNA follows: TGTGCCAGCAGCTCATCCGGGACTAGCGGGATCTACAATGAGCAGTTCTTC.

The chain uses TRBV18 and TRBJ1-6, with 9 positions matching TRBD1. V trimming: 3 bases; J trimming: 0 bases; junction bases outside the gene matches: 9. Germline V gives CDR1 KGHSH, CDR2 LQKENI. This CDR3 has 19 amino acids. The CDR3 nucleotides read TGTGCCAGCTCACCGGCGGGACAGGGCTCACGCTCCTATAATTCACCCCTCCACTTT. The encoded protein is CASSPAGQGSRSYNSPLHF.

This sequence joins TRBV3-1 (or the pseudogene TRBV3-2) and TRBJ2-7; D is ambiguous. Germline CDR1 reads LGHDT; CDR2 reads YNNKEL (reference sequence). The CDR3 covers 12 residues. Trimming left V 4 bases short and J 6 bases short, with 10 bases between. The CDR3 sequence is CASSPRRGEQYF. As DNA, the CDR3 is TGTGCCAGCAGCCCCCGACGAGGCGAGCAGTACTTC.

In regard to this clone: The junction and the germline gene differ at one end; a read error may be behind it. The rearrangement uses TRBV28 and TRBJ1-1; 11 bases agree with TRBD1. Germline V gives CDR1 MDHEN, CDR2 SYDVKM. The CDR3 sequence is 12 residues long. CDR3 DNA sequence: TGTGCCAGCGAACGAAAGGGACAGGGGGAGACGTTT. As protein: CASERKGQGETF.

The chain has TRBV6-5 and TRBJ2-1; TRBD2 matches 8 bases. Germline CDR1 is MNHEY and CDR2 is SVGAGI. The CDR3 is made up of 11 amino acids. The V and J ends lost 6 bases and 12 bases, in that order; junction bases with no gene match: 4. For the CDR3, the DNA is TGTGCCAGCAGCTTCGGGGGGGGGCAGTTCTTC. Amino acid sequence: CASSFGGGQFF.

This rearrangement joins TRBV10-3 to TRBJ2-1, with D hard to call. Trimming shortened V by 6 bases and J by 5 bases, and 8 bases separated the two germline ends. CDR3 length equals 12 residues. The germline V gene has CDR1 ENHRY and CDR2 SYGVKD. The CDR3, as DNA: TGTGCCATCAGGTCAGCGAACAATGAGCAGTTCTTC. This gives the protein CAIRSANNEQFF.

The chain links TRBV7-9 to TRBJ1-1; D possibly corresponds to TRBD1 (5 bases). The V end was cut by 5 bases, the J end by 10 bases, with 14 bases between. CDR3 length equals 12 residues. CDR1 is SEHNR, CDR2 FQNEAQ, per germline (reference sequence). This chain's CDR3 is CASSPSQGPAFF. CDR3 coding DNA: TGTGCCAGCAGCCCCTCTCAGGGTCCAGCTTTCTTT.

This chain uses TRBV21-1 with TRBJ2-1; TRBD1, the table's D call, lacks a check against the DNA. TRBV21-1 constitutes a pseudogene. CDR3 length equals 14 residues. The CDR3 DNA sequence: TGTGCCAGCCCCAAGGCAGGGGACTACAATGAGCAGTTCTTC. This sequence encodes CASPKAGDYNEQFF.

V gene TRBV25-1 combines with J gene TRBJ2-7; weak D call: TRBD1 (5 bases). The CDR3 totals 13 residues. The V and J ends lost 4 bases and 3 bases respectively, with 10 bases between them. From germline, CDR1 is MGHDK and CDR2 SYGVNS. CDR3 protein: CASSGPTVYEQYF. DNA of the CDR3: TGTGCCAGCAGTGGGCCGACAGTCTACGAGCAGTACTTC.

The genes are TRBV21-1 and TRBJ2-7; whether TRBD1, the table's D call, matches the DNA was not checked. TRBV21-1 is shown as a pseudogene. There are 16 residues in the CDR3. The CDR3 spells CASSKKWPGETYEQYF. The CDR3 nucleotides are TGTGCCAGCAGCAAAAAGTGGCCAGGGGAAACCTACGAGCAGTACTTC.